The 4 T cell receptor beta chains below all came from one sample that was sequenced in a study of blood T cell repertoires in COVID-19. Data came from immunoSEQ multiplex PCR; TCRdb stores just in-frame clones and leaves some out. The table has about 150,000 clones, about 90% seen once. Sequenced material: PBMCs or T cells enriched from blood (not recorded which). The receptors originated from a woman between 45 and 65 years old who had recovered from COVID-19.

This chain uses TRBV7-8 with TRBJ2-7, with 9 bases that match TRBD1. This CDR3 has 13 amino acids. After removal of 5 bases from V and 6 bases from J, the junction contained 5 bases not matched to a gene. Germline V gives CDR1 SGHVS, CDR2 FQNEAQ. The CDR3 bases are TGTGCCAGCAGCCCGGGGACAGGGCTCGAGCAGTACTTC. The encoded protein is CASSPGTGLEQYF.

The chain combines TRBV4-1 with TRBJ1-2, with D possibly being TRBD1 (5 bases). The germline gives CDR1 MGHRA, CDR2 YSYEKL. The CDR3 sequence is 15 residues long. Trimming removed 3 bases from V and 2 bases from J, with 13 bases in between. The CDR3 here is CASSHPVGGNYGYTF. CDR3 in DNA: TGCGCCAGCAGCCACCCAGTGGGGGGAAACTATGGCTACACCTTC.

The chain recombines TRBV28 with TRBJ2-2; 7 nucleotides align to TRBD1. This CDR3 spans 17 amino acids. The V and J ends lost 5 bases and 6 bases, in that order; junction bases with no gene match: 15. Germline V gene data show CDR1 as MDHEN and CDR2 as SYDVKM. In DNA form, the CDR3 reads TGTGCCAGCAGTCCTGGACAGGCCCTAGGAGTGGCCGGGGAGCTGTTTTTT. This sequence encodes CASSPGQALGVAGELFF.

The rearrangement uses TRBV6-5 and TRBJ2-7, with 7 bases aligning to TRBD2. The CDR3 is 15 amino acids. Germline V gene data show CDR1 as MNHEY and CDR2 as SVGAGI. Trimming cost V 8 bases and J 0 bases; bases outside gene matches: 10. The CDR3 DNA is TGTGCCAGCGATCCAGGCGCTAGCGGCTCCTACGAGCAGTACTTC. Protein: CASDPGASGSYEQYF.